A selection of T cell receptor beta chains follows, all from one sample in a study of beta chain features in type 1 diabetes. Some clones are missing from TCRdb's copy, which holds only in-frame ones; the method was immunoSEQ multiplex PCR. The table has fewer than 300,000 clones, roughly a tenth seen once; the top ten hold around 0.018%. Sequencing was done on a sample of naive CD4+ T cells from blood. The origin of the receptors is a man between 25 and 39 years old with type 1 diabetes. Each CDR3 is given with its conserved first and last residue. The order of the fields is CDR3 protein, CDR3 DNA, D gene, V gene, J gene, clone size. The D gene is left open where the match is weak. Clone size is shown for a subset of rows, as once, few, many or a class of expanded clone.

CASSATQGAETQYF	TGTGCCAGCAGCGCAACTCAGGGGGCGGAGACCCAGTACTTC	TRBD1	TRBV7-9	TRBJ2-5	-
CASSIDGDRGLQDTQYF	TGTGCCAGTAGTATAGATGGGGACAGGGGGTTGCAAGATACGCAGTATTTT	TRBD1	TRBV19	TRBJ2-3	once
CASGRQGANEKLFF	TGTGCCAGTGGCCGACAGGGGGCTAATGAAAAACTGTTTTTT	TRBD1	TRBV19	TRBJ1-4	-
CASSRTTGGNTEAFF	TGCGCCAGCAGCCGAACGACAGGGGGGAACACTGAAGCTTTCTTT	TRBD1	TRBV5-1	TRBJ1-1	-
CASSPDSFQETQYF	TGCGCCAGCAGCCCCGACTCCTTCCAAGAGACCCAGTACTTC	-	TRBV5-1	TRBJ2-5	-
CASSLASTPQGAQYF	TGCGCCAGCAGCTTGGCATCCACTCCCCAGGGTGCGCAGTATTTT	-	TRBV5-1	TRBJ2-3	-
CSARGPMGYTF	TGCAGTGCTAGAGGGCCAATGGGCTACACCTTC	-	TRBV20-1	TRBJ1-2	-
CATLNTDQPQHF	TGTGCCACTCTTAATACGGATCAGCCCCAGCATTTT	-	TRBV28	TRBJ1-5	few
CATSTPQGSGANVLTF	TGTGCCACCAGCACACCACAGGGGAGCGGGGCCAACGTCCTGACTTTC	TRBD1	TRBV15	TRBJ2-6	-
CASSSDRGGDTQYF	TGTGCCAGCAGCTCGGACAGGGGAGGAGATACGCAGTATTTT	TRBD1	TRBV11-2	TRBJ2-3	-
CASVSGASDTQYF	TGTGCCAGCGTGAGCGGGGCGTCAGATACGCAGTATTTT	TRBD2	TRBV7-2	TRBJ2-3	few
CASSAPLAGALHNEQFF	TGTGCCAGCAGCGCCCCGTTAGCGGGTGCCCTCCACAATGAGCAGTTCTTC	TRBD2	TRBV5-6	TRBJ2-1	-
CASSLGTESNQPQHF	TGTGCCAGCAGCCTCGGGACAGAAAGCAATCAGCCCCAGCATTTT	TRBD1	TRBV6-5	TRBJ1-5	few
CASSRGTNEKLFF	TGTGCCAGCAGTCGGGGAACTAATGAAAAACTGTTTTTT	-	TRBV2	TRBJ1-4	few
CASSDSGTVNGYTF	TGTGCCAGTAGTGATTCCGGGACAGTCAATGGCTACACCTTC	TRBD1	TRBV19	TRBJ1-2	-
CASSKCLAGGIGETQYF	TGTGCCAGCAGCAAATGTCTAGCGGGGGGGATTGGTGAGACCCAGTACTTC	-	TRBV21-1	TRBJ2-5	-
CASSLTGQAQHF	TGCGCCAGCAGCCTAACAGGGCAGGCCCAGCATTTT	-	TRBV5-1	TRBJ1-5	few
CASSFQQGGEQYF	TGTGCCAGCAGTTTCCAGCAGGGAGGCGAGCAGTACTTC	-	TRBV7-9	TRBJ2-7	-
CASSPGLVNTEAFF	TGTGCCAGCAGTCCAGGGTTAGTGAACACTGAAGCTTTCTTT	-	TRBV6-1	TRBJ1-1	few
CAVGTPTSSYEQYF	TGTGCCGTAGGGACACCAACTAGCTCCTACGAGCAGTACTTC	-	TRBV6-5	TRBJ2-7	few
CASSPDIRTEAFF	TGTGCCAGCTCACCCGACATCCGCACTGAAGCTTTCTTT	-	TRBV18	TRBJ1-1	few
CASKSGRQGNYGYTF	TGTGCCAGCAAATCAGGGAGGCAGGGTAACTATGGCTACACCTTC	-	TRBV27	TRBJ1-2	-
CASSVGDRRGHEQFF	TGTGCCAGCAGCGTAGGGGACAGACGAGGACATGAGCAGTTCTTC	TRBD1	TRBV9	TRBJ2-1	few
CAISGTSGYYEQYF	TGTGCCATCAGCGGGACTAGCGGTTACTACGAGCAGTACTTC	TRBD2	TRBV10-3	TRBJ2-7	-
CASSSGLQGRAHEQYF	TGTGCCAGCAGCTCGGGTTTACAGGGTCGGGCTCACGAGCAGTACTTC	-	TRBV7-2	TRBJ2-7	few
CASSFSGGVEQFF	TGTGCCAGCAGCTTCTCAGGGGGTGTTGAGCAGTTCTTC	TRBD1	TRBV7-8	TRBJ2-1	-
CASSQDWTGGDTQYF	TGCGCCAGCAGCCAGGACTGGACAGGGGGAGATACGCAGTATTTT	TRBD1	TRBV5-1	TRBJ2-3	-
CASSLAGQGGVLTF	TGCGCCAGCAGCTTGGCGGGACAGGGTGGCGTCCTGACTTTC	TRBD1	TRBV5-1	TRBJ2-6	few
CAWSQGLAGGPDTQYF	TGTGCCTGGAGTCAAGGACTAGCGGGGGGACCAGATACGCAGTATTTT	TRBD2	TRBV30	TRBJ2-3	-
CAWSVLRGHTF	TGTGCCTGGAGTGTTCTCAGGGGGCACACCTTC	TRBD1	TRBV30	TRBJ1-2	few
CATSTGRTGELFF	TGTGCCACCTCGACAGGGCGGACCGGGGAGCTGTTTTTT	TRBD1	TRBV7-3	TRBJ2-2	few
CASSSGQETQYF	TGCGCCAGCAGCTCGGGGCAAGAGACCCAGTACTTC	-	TRBV5-1	TRBJ2-5	-
CASRPHRFPSGADTEAFF	TGTGCCAGCAGACCGCACCGGTTCCCCAGCGGGGCGGACACTGAAGCTTTCTTT	-	TRBV7-9	TRBJ1-1	-
CASRYPPQRGLGTDTQYF	TGTGCCAGCAGATACCCCCCCCAGCGGGGGTTAGGAACAGATACGCAGTATTTT	TRBD2	TRBV7-2	TRBJ2-3	few
CATSRGQGAGQETQYF	TGTGCCACCAGCAGAGGACAGGGGGCGGGTCAAGAGACCCAGTACTTC	TRBD1	TRBV15	TRBJ2-5	-
CASSVSGGALRAQYF	TGTGCCAGCAGTGTAAGCGGGGGGGCCCTTAGAGCCCAGTACTTC	TRBD2	TRBV6-5	TRBJ2-5	-
CASSASGTGVTGELFF	TGTGCCAGCAGCGCCTCCGGGACAGGGGTGACCGGGGAGCTGTTTTTT	TRBD1	TRBV9	TRBJ2-2	once
CASGTGTSGTDTQYF	TGTGCCAGCGGGACCGGGACTAGCGGGACAGATACGCAGTATTTT	TRBD2	TRBV4-2	TRBJ2-3	-
CASSVASGGAYEQYF	TGTGCCAGCAGCGTAGCCAGCGGGGGGGCCTACGAGCAGTACTTC	TRBD2	TRBV9	TRBJ2-7	few
CASSLGREAQYF	TGTGCCAGCAGCTTAGGGAGGGAGGCCCAGTACTTC	-	TRBV7-6	TRBJ2-5	few